Listed below are T cell receptor beta chains from one sample, sequenced in a study of regulatory dendritic cells for organ transplantation. Repertoires were generated with immunoSEQ multiplex PCR, while TCRdb's copy carries only in-frame clones and drops some. The sample gives almost 30,000 clones, about 80% of which show up once; roughly 2.2% is in the top ten. Sequenced: memory CD4+ T cells from blood. The receptors derive from a human donor in good health. Each CDR3 is given with its conserved first and last residue. The order of the fields is D gene, J gene, V gene, clone size, CDR3 protein, CDR3 DNA. D genes are given only for firm matches. The size entry is marked missing in some rows and otherwise reads once, few, many or a size class.

d_gene: TRBD2; j_gene: TRBJ2-1; v_gene: TRBV7-9; abundance: .; CDR3aa: CASSSLAGGSYNEQFF; CDR3nt: TGTGCCAGCAGCTCACTAGCGGGAGGTTCCTACAATGAGCAGTTCTTC
d_gene: .; j_gene: TRBJ2-2; v_gene: TRBV14; abundance: .; CDR3aa: CASSQDEGAGELFF; CDR3nt: TGTGCCAGCAGCCAAGACGAGGGGGCCGGGGAGCTGTTTTTT
d_gene: .; j_gene: TRBJ2-5; v_gene: TRBV18; abundance: .; CDR3aa: CASSPQRDSPQETQYF; CDR3nt: TGTGCCAGCTCACCACAGCGGGACAGCCCCCAAGAGACCCAGTACTTC
d_gene: .; j_gene: TRBJ1-2; v_gene: TRBV18; abundance: .; CDR3aa: CASSPEQGGFYGYTF; CDR3nt: TGTGCCAGCTCACCAGAACAGGGTGGTTTCTATGGCTACACCTTC
d_gene: .; j_gene: TRBJ1-6; v_gene: TRBV7-9; abundance: .; CDR3aa: CASSLRGINSPLHF; CDR3nt: TGTGCCAGCAGCTTACGAGGGATTAATTCACCCCTCCACTTT
d_gene: TRBD2; j_gene: TRBJ2-6; v_gene: TRBV7-2; abundance: .; CDR3aa: CASSSLAGGTHNVLTF; CDR3nt: TGTGCCAGCAGCTCTTTAGCGGGAGGGACTCACAACGTCCTGACTTTC
d_gene: .; j_gene: TRBJ2-6; v_gene: TRBV27; abundance: .; CDR3aa: CASTDGWSSGANVLTF; CDR3nt: TGTGCCAGCACCGACGGCTGGAGCTCTGGGGCCAACGTCCTGACTTTC
d_gene: .; j_gene: TRBJ2-3; v_gene: TRBV28; abundance: .; CDR3aa: CASSLPTEITDTQYF; CDR3nt: TGTGCCAGCAGTTTACCGACAGAGATCACAGATACGCAGTATTTT
d_gene: .; j_gene: TRBJ2-7; v_gene: TRBV29-1; abundance: .; CDR3aa: CSVGQSYEQYF; CDR3nt: TGCAGCGTTGGTCAGTCCTACGAGCAGTACTTC
d_gene: .; j_gene: TRBJ1-2; v_gene: TRBV10-2; abundance: .; CDR3aa: CASRTDSYGYTF; CDR3nt: TGCGCCAGCAGAACGGACAGCTATGGCTACACCTTC
d_gene: .; j_gene: TRBJ1-5; v_gene: TRBV5-5; abundance: few; CDR3aa: CASSYGLGHQNQPQHF; CDR3nt: TGTGCCAGCAGTTATGGTCTTGGACACCAAAATCAGCCCCAGCATTTT
d_gene: TRBD1; j_gene: TRBJ2-1; v_gene: TRBV4-3; abundance: few; CDR3aa: CASSAQQGGSYNEQFF; CDR3nt: TGCGCCAGCAGCGCACAACAGGGGGGCTCCTACAATGAGCAGTTCTTC
d_gene: TRBD1; j_gene: TRBJ1-1; v_gene: TRBV30; abundance: .; CDR3aa: CAWSIKTGPLDTEAFF; CDR3nt: TGTGCCTGGAGTATAAAGACAGGGCCCCTGGACACTGAAGCTTTCTTT
d_gene: TRBD2; j_gene: TRBJ2-1; v_gene: TRBV2; abundance: .; CDR3aa: CASSEEAGSQVAFF; CDR3nt: TGTGCCAGCAGTGAAGAAGCGGGGTCCCAGGTTGCGTTCTTC
d_gene: .; j_gene: TRBJ1-2; v_gene: TRBV5-5; abundance: few; CDR3aa: CASFRSDGYTF; CDR3nt: TGTGCCAGCTTTCGGAGCGACGGCTACACCTTC
d_gene: TRBD1; j_gene: TRBJ2-7; v_gene: TRBV9; abundance: .; CDR3aa: CASSVGWDSSYEQYF; CDR3nt: TGTGCCAGCAGCGTAGGATGGGACAGCTCCTACGAGCAGTACTTC
d_gene: .; j_gene: TRBJ2-2; v_gene: TRBV19; abundance: few; CDR3aa: CASSRTANTGELFF; CDR3nt: TGTGCCAGTAGTAGGACCGCGAACACCGGGGAGCTGTTTTTT
d_gene: .; j_gene: TRBJ2-7; v_gene: TRBV5-7; abundance: .; CDR3aa: CASSRFAQKTYEQYF; CDR3nt: TGTGCCAGCAGCCGTTTCGCACAGAAAACCTACGAGCAGTACTTC
d_gene: .; j_gene: TRBJ2-7; v_gene: TRBV5-4; abundance: .; CDR3aa: CASSPPGAVPYEQYF; CDR3nt: TGTGCCAGCAGCCCGCCCGGGGCCGTCCCCTACGAGCAGTACTTC
d_gene: .; j_gene: TRBJ1-5; v_gene: TRBV7-2; abundance: .; CDR3aa: CASSSYDQPQHF; CDR3nt: TGTGCCAGCAGCTCGTACGATCAGCCCCAGCATTTT